This TCR beta chain originates from a study of identical twins. Study results and limitations: Sharing of beta out-of-frame sequences by twins showed a weaker excess. The models systematically underestimated how much out-of-frame TCR alpha was shared in monozygotic twins. Cross-sectional statistics underpinned the conclusions; the same donors were not followed.

Germline values: CDR1 ENHRY, CDR2 SYGVKD. The CDR3 is 14 amino acids. Trimming at V came to 3 bases and at J to 4 bases, leaving 5 bases not matched to a gene. This clonotype was seen a handful of times. Its target is not known. TCRdb redid the calling of the 5' RACE reads with MiXCR, one entry per CDR3 protein. The sample shows around 530,000 distinct CDR3 sequences, 15% of them seen only once. In addition, the sample was reused for a study of yellow fever vaccine responses in identical twins.

The source is a woman in her late teens or twenties in good health. The chain joins TRBV10-3 to TRBJ2-7, with 8 bases matching TRBD2. The sequencing sample was made of CD4+ T cells sorted from blood. In DNA form, the CDR3 reads TGTGCCATCAGTGACAGCGGGAGCTTGTACGAGCAGTACTTC. Protein sequence: CAISDSGSLYEQYF.